The entry that follows covers one T cell receptor beta chain sequence. Its antigen is currently unknown. The CDR3 loop spans 14 amino acids. Germline trimming cut 2 bases from V and 2 bases from J; bases unmatched to any gene: 3. Germline CDR1 SGHRS, CDR2 YFSETQ. This sample stems from a study of cytomegalovirus exposure and HLA in healthy donors. Findings and limits, study-wide: Researchers catalogued roughly 170 TCR beta chains as cytomegalovirus-associated. Earlier analysis yielded a pattern in which most TCR beta V segments were productive about 90% or about 30% of the time. Both high specificity and high sensitivity reportedly marked the classifier's diagnosis of cytomegalovirus status.

PCR employed 60 Vbeta and 13 Jbeta primers. Sequencing used immunoSEQ multiplex PCR; TCRdb keeps in-frame clones, though not all of them. The sample shows 200,000 to 250,000 clones, and more than 0.75% sits with its ten largest clones. The material sequenced was PBMCs. The clonotype originates from a woman aged 30 to 39 in good health and CMV-seropositive. The rearrangement links TRBV5-1 to TRBJ1-2; 7 nucleotides match TRBD1. The DNA for the CDR3 is TGCGCCAGCAGCTTAGTGACAGGGAACTATGGCTACACCTTC. This codes for CASSLVTGNYGYTF.